This T cell receptor (beta chain) was captured by sequencing in a study of T-cell memory formation after mild COVID-19. TCRdb re-derived calls from the 5' RACE reads in MiXCR, one entry per CDR3 protein. Here the sample spans hundreds of thousands of distinct CDR3 sequences, approximately 15% being singletons. The CDR3 loop spans 13 amino acids. With 8 bases removed from V and 5 bases from J, the gap between germline ends came to 13 bases. Sequencing was done on a sample of PBMCs or a T cell subset sorted from them (not recorded which). The chain combines TRBV12-3 or TRBV12-4 with TRBJ1-5; weak D call: TRBD1 (6 bases). This receptor was obtained from a man younger than 35 who had mild COVID-19 (a few samples of this study predate the infection). Cell type and time point are not known. CDR3 sequence reads: CASSRGADQPQHF. CDR3 in DNA: TGTGCCAGCTCTAGGGGGGCAGATCAGCCCCAGCATTTT.